Given below is one TCR beta chain in context. The antigen it recognizes is unknown. No base quality values were provided; no much bigger clone lies one nucleotide off. The record originates from a study of Ad26.COV2.S vaccination and SARS-CoV-2 variants (dated by TCRdb to the early 2020s). The study in broad terms: Donors in the vaccine arm were drawn from COV1001, a phase I-IIa trial of Ad26.COV2.S in healthy adults that was multicentre, randomized, double-blind and placebo-controlled. Dosing of Ad26.COV2.S was intramuscular, at either 5x10^10 or 1x10^11 viral particles, delivered as one shot or as two shots spaced 56 days apart. Sequencing of the TCRbeta repertoire served to evaluate the specificity and breadth of SARS-CoV-2-reactive T cell receptors following Ad26.COV2.S vaccination. The TCR-sequenced set comprised about 30 samples: some 20 Ad26.COV2.S vaccine recipients, 5 placebo recipients and 8 SARS-CoV-2 convalescent individuals. Participants in the trial were split at random into five groups of five each, receiving low-dose or high-dose Ad26.COV2.S once or twice, or else placebo on both occasions. Throughout the experiments and outcome assessment, investigators stayed blinded to trial group allocation.

TCRbeta CDR3 regions were sequenced with the immunoSEQ Assay. After extraction, genomic DNA underwent amplification by bias-controlled multiplex PCR, followed by high-throughput sequencing. The source study handled its data this way. To quantify the absolute abundance of every unique TCRbeta CDR3 region, sequences were collapsed and filtered. T cell fraction was estimated by normalizing TCRbeta template counts to usable DNA, with usable DNA measured through amplification of reference genes found in all nucleated cells. Repertoire TCRs were annotated as SARS-CoV-2-specific when V gene, CDR3 amino acid sequence and J gene were exactly matched to a known reactive TCR set. The reference SARS-CoV-2 TCR set was derived from MIRA and filtered for enrichment in COVID-19-positive ImmuneCODE repertoires, a step that removed public or cross-reactive TCRs. Using the MIRA antigens, annotated TCRs were further analysed by specific ORF or by position within an ORF. Breadth was defined as the number of annotated unique rearrangements divided by the total number of unique productive rearrangements, and depth was defined as the summed frequency of the annotated unique rearrangements. Group comparisons of TCR breadth used two-sided Wilcoxon rank-sum tests. This immuneACCESS table, as held by TCRdb, lists in-frame sequences with V and J called but not all clones. Of the missing ones, under half trace to an unresolved V gene in checked studies; the others have no known cause. That table gives V, J and clone size, and the DNA gave D and trimming. The sample table shows around 450,000 clones, and 85% to 90% are seen once. Jointly, the top ten make up approximately 2.5% of the sample.

This specimen's treatment or condition label, interpreted: roughly 18 received Ad26.COV2.S at low or high dose, single or two shots; about 5 received placebo; per-sample allocation not given. Repertoires of vaccine and placebo recipients were sequenced from samples collected on day 63 after the first injection. Cohort 1b enrolled 25 adults aged 18-55 years at a single site in Boston, USA, between 29 July and 7 August 2020. Ad26.COV2.S was a replication-incompetent adenovirus type 26 vector that expressed a prefusion-stabilized SARS-CoV-2 spike protein derived from the original Wuhan strain. Trimming accounts for 5 bases at V and 4 bases at J, while the number of junction bases matched to no gene is 13. The CDR3, cysteine through phenylalanine, is 16 amino acids long. Only the CDR3 region is kept as DNA, spanning 48 bases read in frame from base 1. Per the germline V gene, LGHNA is the CDR1 and YSLEER is the CDR2.

The full study reports these points: After vaccination, spike-specific CD8+ and CD4+ T cell responses were reported to show substantial breadth. Compared with placebo recipients, Ad26.COV2.S recipients showed higher spike-specific TCR breadth (P = 0.0014). The study was not powered to compare responses between vaccine doses or regimens. The authors noted that total T cell responses may have been underestimated by the TCR breadth and depth analyses. Vaccine and placebo recipients had similar non-spike TCR breadth, a finding consistent with the vaccine containing only spike.

The sequencing used peripheral blood, collected in a trial of Ad26.COV2.S vaccine versus placebo. This clonotype was obtained from a person between 18 and 65 years old who received the Ad26.COV2.S COVID-19 vaccine or a placebo. The chain was built from TRBV4-3 and TRBJ1-2; 7 middle bases align to TRBD1. The CDR3 is CASSRNPTGTFYGYTF. The nucleotides read TGCGCCAGCAGCAGAAACCCGACAGGGACTTTCTATGGCTACACCTTC.